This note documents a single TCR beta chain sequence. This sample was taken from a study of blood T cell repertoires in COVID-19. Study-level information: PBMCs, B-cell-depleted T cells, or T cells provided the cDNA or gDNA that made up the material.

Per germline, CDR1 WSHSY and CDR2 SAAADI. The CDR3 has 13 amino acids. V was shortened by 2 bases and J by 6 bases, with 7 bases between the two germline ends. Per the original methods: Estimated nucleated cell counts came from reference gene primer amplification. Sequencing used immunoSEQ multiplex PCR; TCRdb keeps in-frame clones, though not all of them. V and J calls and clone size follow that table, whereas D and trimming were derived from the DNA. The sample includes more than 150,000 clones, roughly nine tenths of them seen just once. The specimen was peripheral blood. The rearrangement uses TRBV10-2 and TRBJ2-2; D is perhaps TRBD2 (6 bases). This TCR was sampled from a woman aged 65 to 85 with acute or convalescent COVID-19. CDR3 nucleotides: TGCGCCAGCAGTGAGGGGGACTCCGGGGAGCTGTTTTTT. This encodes CASSEGDSGELFF.